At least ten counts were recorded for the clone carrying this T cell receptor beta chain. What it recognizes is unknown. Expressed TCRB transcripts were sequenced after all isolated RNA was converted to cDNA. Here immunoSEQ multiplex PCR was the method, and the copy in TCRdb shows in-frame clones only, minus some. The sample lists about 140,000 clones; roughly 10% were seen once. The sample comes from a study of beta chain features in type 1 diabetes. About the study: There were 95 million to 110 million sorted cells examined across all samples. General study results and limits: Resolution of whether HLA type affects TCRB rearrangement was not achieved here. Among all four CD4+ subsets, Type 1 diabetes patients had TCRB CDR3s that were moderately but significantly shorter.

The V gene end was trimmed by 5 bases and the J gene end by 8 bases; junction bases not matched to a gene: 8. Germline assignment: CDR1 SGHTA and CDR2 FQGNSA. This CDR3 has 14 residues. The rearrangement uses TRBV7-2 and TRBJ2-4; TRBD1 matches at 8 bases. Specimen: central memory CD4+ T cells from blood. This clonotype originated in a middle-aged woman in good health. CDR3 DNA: TGTGCCAGCAGCCCCCAGGGGGCCGGGGACATTCAGTACTTC. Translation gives CASSPQGAGDIQYF.